The 10 T cell receptor beta chains listed next were all sequenced from one sample in a study of shared clonotypes between healthy human individuals. Only in-frame clones appear in the TCRdb table, and some are missing; sequencing was by immunoSEQ multiplex PCR. This sample has around 940,000 clones, with 76% found just once. The sample was memory CD4+ T cells sorted from blood. The subset: CD45RA-negative fraction. The receptors come from a man aged 18 to 29 in good health.

The chain recombines TRBV18 with TRBJ2-7; possible D gene TRBD1, 5 bases. V gave up 6 bases and J gave up 3 bases, with 12 bases separating them. CDR3 size: 13 residues. CDR1 and CDR2 from the germline V gene are KGHSH and LQKENI. The CDR3 protein is CASSVQENYEQYF. The CDR3 region has the DNA TGTGCCAGCTCGGTACAGGAAAACTACGAGCAGTACTTC.

The chain combines TRBV10-3 with TRBJ1-4; D call uncertain. CDR1 and CDR2 (germline): ENHRY, SYGVKD. The CDR3 has 15 residues. Trimming stripped 4 bases from V and 8 bases from J, with 17 bases between. This CDR3 reads CAISAGPEDQEKLFF. The CDR3 coding sequence is TGTGCCATCAGTGCGGGCCCCGAGGATCAAGAAAAACTGTTTTTT.

This clone was seen only a few times. The sample carries other DNA sequences with the same CDR3. V gene TRBV30 combines with J gene TRBJ1-6; 11 bases are a match to TRBD1. With 3 bases clipped from V and 9 bases from J, the junction kept 4 bases outside the gene matches. The CDR3 totals 14 residues. The V gene's germline CDR1 is GTSNPN and CDR2 SVGIG (reference sequence). The chain's CDR3 is CAWSAGTGGSPLHF. The CDR3 region has the DNA TGTGCCTGGAGCGCCGGGACAGGGGGTTCACCCCTCCACTTT. The whole variable domain, remainder taken from reference TRBV30 and TRBJ1-6, is SQTIHQWPATLVQPVGSPLSLECTVEGTSNPNLYWYRQAAGRGLQLLFYSVGIGQISSEVPQNLSASRPQDRQFILSSKKLLLSDSGFYLCAWSAGTGGSPLHFGNGTRLTVT.

V gene TRBV6-1 combines with J gene TRBJ2-7; D gene unclear. The CDR3 has 14 amino acids. Germline V gives CDR1 MNHNS, CDR2 SASEGT. V lost 0 bases and J 2 bases, leaving 8 bases between the germline ends. CDR3 amino acids: CASSEAGKAYEQYF. CDR3 bases: TGTGCCAGCAGTGAAGCAGGCAAAGCCTACGAGCAGTACTTC.

The chain carries TRBV5-1 and TRBJ2-3; D is uncertain. This CDR3 contains 15 residues. Germline CDR1 reads SGHRS; CDR2 reads YFSETQ. V lost 0 bases and J 1 base, leaving 9 bases between the germline ends. CDR3 sequence: CASSLEGPGTDTQYF. Here the CDR3 DNA reads TGCGCCAGCAGCTTGGAAGGGCCTGGCACAGATACGCAGTATTTT. The full variable domain, rest sourced from reference TRBV5-1 and TRBJ2-3, is KAGVTQTPRYLIKTRGQQVTLSCSPISGHRSVSWYQQTPGQGLQFLFEYFSETQRNKGNFPGRFSGRQFSNSRSEMNVSTLELGDSALYLCASSLEGPGTDTQYFGPGTRLTVL.

The chain is built from TRBV5-6 and TRBJ2-5; 11 nucleotides align to TRBD2. V was pared by 4 bases and J by 2 bases, with 7 bases of the junction left unmatched. The germline CDR1 and CDR2 sequences are SGHDT and YYEEEE. This CDR3 is 16 amino acids long. Written as DNA, the CDR3 is TGTGCCAGCAGCCGTACACGGACTAGCGGGCAAGAGACCCAGTACTTC. Amino acids: CASSRTRTSGQETQYF.

Worth noting for this clone: The same CDR3 also results from other DNA sequences found in this sample. The chain carries TRBV7-9 and TRBJ2-7; a possible D gene is TRBD1 (5 bases). The germline V gene has CDR1 SEHNR and CDR2 FQNEAQ (reference sequence). The length of the CDR3 is 11 residues. The V gene lost 5 bases and the J gene lost 7 bases, with 9 bases spanning the gap. CDR3 coding DNA: TGTGCCAGCAGCGCAAGGGGAGAGCAGTACTTC. It yields the protein CASSARGEQYF.

The chain combines TRBV19 with TRBJ2-2, with D tentatively TRBD2 (5 bases). The ends were cut back, 5 bases at V and 2 bases at J, with 12 bases in the middle. Germline assignment: CDR1 LNHDA and CDR2 SQIVND (reference sequence). The CDR3 has 15 amino acids. CDR3 coding DNA: TGTGCCAGTAGTTTAAGCGGAACAAACACCGGGGAGCTGTTTTTT. This encodes CASSLSGTNTGELFF.

This sequence joins TRBV6-5 and TRBJ1-3; D ambiguous. CDR1 and CDR2 (germline): MNHEY, SVGAGI. CDR3 length: 16 residues. Trimming removed 0 bases at V and 0 bases at J, with 9 bases between. The CDR3 coding sequence is TGTGCCAGCAGTTACTCGCTGTATGACTCTGGAAACACCATATATTTT. It translates to CASSYSLYDSGNTIYF.

DNA of the CDR3: TGTGCCAGCAGCCGAGGTGCAGGAGGGGCCAATGAGCAGTTCTTC. Its protein is CASSRGAGGANEQFF. The V call is TRBV11-3, the J call TRBJ2-1, with D maybe TRBD2 (6 bases). The CDR3 has 15 amino acids. V was shortened by 5 bases and J by 6 bases, with 17 bases between the two germline ends. CDR1 SGHNT and CDR2 YENEEA come from the germline V gene.